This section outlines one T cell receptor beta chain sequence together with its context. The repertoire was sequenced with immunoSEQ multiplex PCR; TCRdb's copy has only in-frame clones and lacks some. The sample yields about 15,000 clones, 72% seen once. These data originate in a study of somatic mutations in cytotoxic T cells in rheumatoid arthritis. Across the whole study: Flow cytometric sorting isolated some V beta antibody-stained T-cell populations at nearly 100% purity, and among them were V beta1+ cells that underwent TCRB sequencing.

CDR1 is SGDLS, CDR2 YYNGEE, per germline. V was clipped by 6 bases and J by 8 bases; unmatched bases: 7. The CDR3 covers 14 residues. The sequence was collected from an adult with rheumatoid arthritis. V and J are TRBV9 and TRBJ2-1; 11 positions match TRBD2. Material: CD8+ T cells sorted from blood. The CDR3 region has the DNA TGTGCCAGCAACTCATTAGCGGGGGGGGATGAGCAGTTCTTC. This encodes CASNSLAGGDEQFF.